This T cell receptor (beta chain) was captured by sequencing in a study of T-cell memory formation after mild COVID-19 listed by TCRdb under 2021. General notes on the study: TCR sequence clusters from the two donors were found to be largely donor specific. In a couple of donors, T-cell clones that expanded and contracted after mild COVID-19 were followed by sequencing TCRalpha and TCRbeta repertoires longitudinally. The cohort comprised two young, previously healthy adult volunteers, one female and one male.

The research as a whole found: From day 15 to 85, contracting clones showed balanced CD4/CD8 phenotypes, whereas a second wave of clones that expanded from day 15 to 37 leaned towards CD4+. The second-wave clones that peaked on day 37 were not confirmed to be SARS-CoV-2 specific. The study included only a couple of mild cases, and larger cohorts that include severe cases with pre-infection samples were judged to be necessary. Contracting CD4+ clones turned up mainly in the CM and EM memory subsets, whereas EMRA was where CD8+ clones were enriched. Some responding clones were detected in pre-infection memory, suggesting pre-existing cross-reactive memory T cells joined the SARS-CoV-2 response.

Ficoll-Paque density gradient centrifugation was used to isolate PBMCs. TCRdb names Illumina NovaSeq 6000 as the instrument used. TCRalpha and TCRbeta cDNA libraries were constructed by 5'RACE with constant-segment primers, with sample barcodes and unique molecular identifiers being introduced. Trizol reagent was used to extract RNA from every sample. Amplification of the libraries took two PCR steps, and the second step added a second sample barcode plus Illumina TruSeq adapters. Sequencing of the libraries was done on an Illumina NovaSeq, producing 2 x 150 bp paired-end reads. As for the authors' bioinformatics: Demultiplexing of reads and collapsing into UMI-guided consensus sequences were performed with migec v1.2.7. With mixcr v2.1.11, UMI consensuses were aligned to TRA and TRB V and J templates and assembled into clonotypes. Clonotypes were classified as expanded or contracted when called significant by both edgeR and NoisET, with noise models trained on biological replicates. edgeR calls used a false discovery rate-adjusted p below 0.01 and a log2 fold-change threshold of 1. As an exploratory analysis of dynamics, PCA with hierarchical clustering was applied to max-normalized trajectories of the 1000 most abundant clonotypes. The CD4 or CD8 phenotype of responding clones was assigned using the separately sequenced CD4+ and CD8+ repertoires. TCRdb ran its own pipeline on the public reads, namely fastp trimming at Q25 and MiXCR clone calling, and kept in-frame beta chains. Each CDR3 protein appears once, grouped with its most common genes and DNA. The V and J calls and clone size are TCRdb's, not the authors'. The sample table shows 250,000 to 300,000 distinct CDR3 sequences, and about 17% are seen once. The ten largest clones take up about a fifth of the sample.

Turning to this clonotype: It has no known antigen specificity. There are no base qualities to consult, and no much larger clone falls within one base.

The sequence was obtained from a man between 18 and 29 years old who had mild COVID-19 (a few samples of this study predate the infection). The sample titles of this study are shuffled in the database, so cell type and time point are left out; the donor was told from shared clones. Sequencing was carried out using PBMCs or a T cell subset sorted from them (not recorded which).

The sequenced DNA: TGTGCCAGCAGTGGCCAGGGCTACACAGATACGCAGTATTTT. This sequence encodes CASSGQGYTDTQYF. This chain joins TRBV2 to TRBJ2-3; TRBD1 is a possible D gene, resting on 5 matching bases. V is cut by 4 bases and J by 2 bases, and the space between the germline ends is 10 bases. CDR1 and CDR2 (SNHLY, FYNNEI) derive from the germline V gene. The CDR3 runs 14 amino acids, cysteine and phenylalanine included. The kept DNA is CDR3 alone, 42 bases in frame from the first base.